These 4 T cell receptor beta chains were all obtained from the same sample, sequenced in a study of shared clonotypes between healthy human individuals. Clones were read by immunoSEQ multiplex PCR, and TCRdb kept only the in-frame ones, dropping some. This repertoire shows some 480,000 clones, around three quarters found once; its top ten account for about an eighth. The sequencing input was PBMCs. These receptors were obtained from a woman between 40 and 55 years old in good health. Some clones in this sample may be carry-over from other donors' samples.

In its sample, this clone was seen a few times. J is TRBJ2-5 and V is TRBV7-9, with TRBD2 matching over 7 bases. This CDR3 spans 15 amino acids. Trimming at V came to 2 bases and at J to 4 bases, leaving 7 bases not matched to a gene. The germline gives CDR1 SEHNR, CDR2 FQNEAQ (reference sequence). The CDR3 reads CASSLQFGRRETQYF. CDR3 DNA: TGTGCCAGCAGCTTACAGTTCGGGAGGAGAGAGACCCAGTACTTC.

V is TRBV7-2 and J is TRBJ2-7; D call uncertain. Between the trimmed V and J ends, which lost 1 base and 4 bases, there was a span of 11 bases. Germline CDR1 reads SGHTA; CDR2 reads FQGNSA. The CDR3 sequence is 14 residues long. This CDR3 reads CASSLVHGPYEQYF. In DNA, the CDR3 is TGTGCCAGCAGCTTAGTACACGGGCCATACGAGCAGTACTTC.

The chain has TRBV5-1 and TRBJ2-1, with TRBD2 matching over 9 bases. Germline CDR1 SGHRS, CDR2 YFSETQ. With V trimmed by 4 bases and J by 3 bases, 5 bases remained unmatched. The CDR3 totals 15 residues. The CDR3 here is CASSTTSGGYNEQFF. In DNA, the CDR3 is TGCGCCAGCAGCACGACTAGCGGAGGCTACAATGAGCAGTTCTTC.

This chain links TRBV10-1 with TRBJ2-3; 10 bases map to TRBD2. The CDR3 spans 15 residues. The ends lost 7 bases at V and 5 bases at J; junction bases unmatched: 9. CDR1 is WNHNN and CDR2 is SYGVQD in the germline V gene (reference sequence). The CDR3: CASIGAGGPEDTQYF. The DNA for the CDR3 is TGCGCCAGCATTGGAGCGGGGGGGCCGGAAGATACGCAGTATTTT.